This TCR beta chain was identified in a study of cytomegalovirus exposure and HLA in healthy donors. Researchers ran the PCR with 60 Vbeta and 13 Jbeta primers. Produced via immunoSEQ multiplex PCR; TCRdb's table is partial and in-frame only. The sample includes fewer than 250,000 clones, roughly 77% seen only once; the top ten take around 3.6%. Unrecorded immune exposures were likely, despite nominal health at sampling. V was clipped by 2 bases and J by 4 bases; unmatched bases: 10. Germline lookup yields CDR1 MNHEY and CDR2 SMNVEV (reference sequence). The CDR3 runs 16 residues. Sequenced: PBMCs. The TCR sequence derives from a man aged 35 to 55 in good health and CMV-seropositive. This chain links TRBV27 with TRBJ2-7; the match to TRBD2 covers 8 bases. The CDR3 region is CASSLPRRGAAYEQYF. CDR3 coding DNA: TGTGCCAGCAGTTTACCTCGGCGGGGGGCCGCATACGAGCAGTACTTC.